This T cell receptor (beta chain) was captured in a study of T-cell memory formation after mild COVID-19. For the study at large: TCR clusters mostly belonged to single donors.

One entry per CDR3 protein, called by TCRdb with MiXCR from the 5' RACE reads. The sample includes 500,000 to 600,000 distinct CDR3 sequences, roughly 17% of them seen just once. Germline V gene data show CDR1 as SGHVS and CDR2 as FQNEAQ. The CDR3 extends over 15 amino acids. Trimming at V came to 4 bases and at J to 6 bases, leaving 10 bases not matched to a gene. The sequence came from an adult woman who had mild COVID-19 (a few samples of this study predate the infection). Cell type and time point are not known. Sequencing was done on a sample of PBMCs or a T cell subset sorted from them (not recorded which). V usage is TRBV7-8 and J usage is TRBJ2-3; 7 bases line up with TRBD2. CDR3 in amino acids: CASSSKRDRLDTQYF. The DNA of the CDR3 is TGTGCCAGCAGCTCCAAGCGGGATCGGTTGGATACGCAGTATTTT.